One T cell receptor beta chain is described in this entry. The CDR3 covers 12 residues. Per germline, CDR1 SQVTM and CDR2 ANQGSEA. V lost 2 bases and J 5 bases, leaving 8 bases between the germline ends. This record comes from a study of T-cell reconstitution after alpha-beta-depleted transplantation in children. Preparing the TCRbeta library involved the use of unique molecular identifiers. One entry per CDR3 protein results from TCRdb running MiXCR on the PCR reads. The sample lists some 300,000 distinct CDR3 sequences; under 13% were seen once. The chain combines TRBV29-1 with TRBJ2-3; D is perhaps TRBD2 (5 bases). This specimen consisted of PBMCs from the stem cell graft donor, obtained from the stem cell graft. The clonotype was recovered from a human donor who donated a stem cell graft to a child with acute lymphoblastic leukemia. The CDR3 nucleotides are TGCAGCGTTGAATCTAGCTTAGATACGCAGTATTTT. It specifies CSVESSLDTQYF.